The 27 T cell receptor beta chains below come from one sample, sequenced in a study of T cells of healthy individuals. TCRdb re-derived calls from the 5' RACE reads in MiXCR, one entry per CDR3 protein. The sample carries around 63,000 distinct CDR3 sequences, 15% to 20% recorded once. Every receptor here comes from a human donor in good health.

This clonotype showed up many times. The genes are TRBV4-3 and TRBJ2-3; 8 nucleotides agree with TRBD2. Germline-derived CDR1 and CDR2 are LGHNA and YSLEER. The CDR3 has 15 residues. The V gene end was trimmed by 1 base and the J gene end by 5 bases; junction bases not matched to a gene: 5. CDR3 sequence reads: CASSQAGGLGDTQYF. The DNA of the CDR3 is TGCGCCAGCAGCCAAGCGGGAGGGCTAGGAGATACGCAGTATTTT.

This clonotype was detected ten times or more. The CDR3 coding sequence is TGCAGCGCTACCCGAGGGACAGGGGGCACTGAAGCTTTCTTT. This sequence encodes CSATRGTGGTEAFF. V is TRBV29-1 and J is TRBJ1-1; 11 nucleotides align to TRBD1. Trimming cost V 7 bases and J 4 bases; bases outside gene matches: 8. The CDR3 has 14 residues. Germline-derived CDR1 and CDR2 are SQVTM and ANQGSEA.

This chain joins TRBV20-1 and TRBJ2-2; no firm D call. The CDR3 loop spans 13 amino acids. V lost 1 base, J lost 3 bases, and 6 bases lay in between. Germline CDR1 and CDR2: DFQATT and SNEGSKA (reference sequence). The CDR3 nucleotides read TGCAGTGCTAGAGTCCGGTACACCGGGGAGCTGTTTTTT. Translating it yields CSARVRYTGELFF.

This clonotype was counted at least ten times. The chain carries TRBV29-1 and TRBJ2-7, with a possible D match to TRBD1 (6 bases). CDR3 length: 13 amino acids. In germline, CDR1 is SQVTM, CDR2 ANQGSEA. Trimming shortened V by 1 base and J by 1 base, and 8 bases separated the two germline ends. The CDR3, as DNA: TGCAGCGTTGAAGGGGGGCCTTCCTACGAGCAGTACTTC. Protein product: CSVEGGPSYEQYF.

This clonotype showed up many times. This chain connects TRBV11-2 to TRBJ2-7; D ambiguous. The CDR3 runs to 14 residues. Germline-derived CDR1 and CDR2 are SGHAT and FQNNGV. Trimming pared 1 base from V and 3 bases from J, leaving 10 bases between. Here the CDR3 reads CASSLGARGYEQYF. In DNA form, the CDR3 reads TGTGCCAGCAGCTTAGGGGCCCGTGGCTACGAGCAGTACTTC.

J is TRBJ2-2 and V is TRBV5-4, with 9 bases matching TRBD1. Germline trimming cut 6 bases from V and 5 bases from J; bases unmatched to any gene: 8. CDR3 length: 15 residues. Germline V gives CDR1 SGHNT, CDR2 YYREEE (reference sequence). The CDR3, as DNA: TGTGCCAGCAACTACCGGGACAGGGAAACCGGGGAGCTGTTTTTT. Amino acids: CASNYRDRETGELFF.

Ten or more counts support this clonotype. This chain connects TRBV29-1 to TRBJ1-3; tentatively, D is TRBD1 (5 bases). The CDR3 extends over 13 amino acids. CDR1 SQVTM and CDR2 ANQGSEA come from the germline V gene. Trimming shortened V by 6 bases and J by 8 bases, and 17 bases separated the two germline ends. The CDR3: CSVRGGRGDTIYF. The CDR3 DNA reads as TGCAGCGTACGAGGAGGTCGGGGGGACACCATATATTTT. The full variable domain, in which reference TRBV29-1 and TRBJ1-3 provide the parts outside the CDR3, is SAVISQKPSRDICQRGTSLTIQCQVDSQVTMMFWYRQQPGQSLTLIATANQGSEATYESGFVIDKFPISRPNLTFSTLTVSNMSPEDSSIYLCSVRGGRGDTIYFGEGSWLTVV.

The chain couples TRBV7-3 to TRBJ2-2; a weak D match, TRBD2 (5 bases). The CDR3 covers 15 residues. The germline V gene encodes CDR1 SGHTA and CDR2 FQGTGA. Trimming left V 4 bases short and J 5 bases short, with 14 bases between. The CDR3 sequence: CASSSNELGTGELFF. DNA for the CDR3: TGTGCCAGCAGCTCAAATGAACTAGGAACCGGGGAGCTGTTTTTT.

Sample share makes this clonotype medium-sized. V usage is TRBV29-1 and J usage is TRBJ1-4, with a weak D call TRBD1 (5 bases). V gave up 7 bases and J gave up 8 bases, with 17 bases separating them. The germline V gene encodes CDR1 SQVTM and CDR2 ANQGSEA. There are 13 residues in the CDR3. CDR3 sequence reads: CSAKRDSREKLFF. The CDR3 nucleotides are TGCAGCGCCAAACGGGACTCAAGGGAAAAACTGTTTTTT.

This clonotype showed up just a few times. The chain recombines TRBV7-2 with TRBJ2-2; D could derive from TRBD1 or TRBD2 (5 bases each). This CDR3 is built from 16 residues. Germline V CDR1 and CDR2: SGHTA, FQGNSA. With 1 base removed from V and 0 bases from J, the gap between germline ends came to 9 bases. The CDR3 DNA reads TGTGCCAGCAGCTTAGGAGGGGTATCGAACACCGGGGAGCTGTTTTTT. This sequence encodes CASSLGGVSNTGELFF.

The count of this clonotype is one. This chain's CDR3 is CASSGPGQAYYGYTF. The CDR3 DNA is TGTGCCAGCAGCGGGCCGGGACAGGCGTACTATGGCTACACCTTC. The J gene is TRBJ1-2, the V gene TRBV14; 8 bases are a match to TRBD1. Germline-derived CDR1 and CDR2 are SGHDN and FVKESK. The CDR3 extends over 15 amino acids. The ends lost 5 bases at V and 3 bases at J; junction bases unmatched: 8.

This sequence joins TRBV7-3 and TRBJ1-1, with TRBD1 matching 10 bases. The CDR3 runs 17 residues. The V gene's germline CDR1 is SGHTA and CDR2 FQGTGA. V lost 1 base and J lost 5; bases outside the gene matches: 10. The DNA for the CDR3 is TGTGCCAGCAGCTTAAGCGGGACAGGGGTGGCTAAAACTGAAGCTTTCTTT. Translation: CASSLSGTGVAKTEAFF.

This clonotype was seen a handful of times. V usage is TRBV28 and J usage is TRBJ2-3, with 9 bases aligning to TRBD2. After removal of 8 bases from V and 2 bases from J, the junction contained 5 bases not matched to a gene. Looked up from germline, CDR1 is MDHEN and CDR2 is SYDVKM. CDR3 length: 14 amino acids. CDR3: CASLSGGITDTQYF. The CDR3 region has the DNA TGTGCCAGCCTTAGCGGGGGAATCACAGATACGCAGTATTTT.

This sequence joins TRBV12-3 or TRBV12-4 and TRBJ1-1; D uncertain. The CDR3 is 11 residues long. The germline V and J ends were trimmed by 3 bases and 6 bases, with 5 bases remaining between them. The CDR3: CASSFGPEAFF. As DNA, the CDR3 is TGTGCCAGCAGTTTCGGTCCTGAAGCTTTCTTT.

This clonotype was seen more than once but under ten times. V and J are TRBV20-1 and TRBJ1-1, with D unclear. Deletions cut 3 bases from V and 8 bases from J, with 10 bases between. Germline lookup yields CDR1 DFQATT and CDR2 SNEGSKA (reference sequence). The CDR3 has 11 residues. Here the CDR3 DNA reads TGCAGTGCTAGGGGTTCACTGGAAGCTTTCTTT. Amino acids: CSARGSLEAFF.

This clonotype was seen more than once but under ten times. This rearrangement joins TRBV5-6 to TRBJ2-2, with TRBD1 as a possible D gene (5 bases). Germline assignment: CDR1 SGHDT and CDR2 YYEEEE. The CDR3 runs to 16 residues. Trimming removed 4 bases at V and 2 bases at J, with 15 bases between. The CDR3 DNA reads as TGTGCCAGCAGCCACCAGGACATATATAACACCGGGGAGCTGTTTTTT. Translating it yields CASSHQDIYNTGELFF.

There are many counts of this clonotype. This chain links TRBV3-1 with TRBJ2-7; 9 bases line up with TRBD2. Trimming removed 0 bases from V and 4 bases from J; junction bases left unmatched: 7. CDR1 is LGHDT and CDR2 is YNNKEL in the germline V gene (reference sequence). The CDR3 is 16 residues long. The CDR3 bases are TGTGCCAGCAGCCAAGACGGCGGGACTAGCTATTACGAGCAGTACTTC. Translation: CASSQDGGTSYYEQYF.

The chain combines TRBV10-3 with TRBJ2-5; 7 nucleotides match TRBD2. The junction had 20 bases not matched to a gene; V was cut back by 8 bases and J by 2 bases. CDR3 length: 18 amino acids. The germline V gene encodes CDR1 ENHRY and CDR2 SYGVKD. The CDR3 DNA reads TGTGCCATCCACAACCCGCGGCGGGGACTAACCTTTCAAGAGACCCAGTACTTC. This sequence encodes CAIHNPRRGLTFQETQYF.

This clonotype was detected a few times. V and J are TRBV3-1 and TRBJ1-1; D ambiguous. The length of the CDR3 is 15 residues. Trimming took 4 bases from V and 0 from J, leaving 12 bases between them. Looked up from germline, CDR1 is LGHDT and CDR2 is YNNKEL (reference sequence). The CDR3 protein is CASSPTGRVNTEAFF. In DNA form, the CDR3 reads TGTGCCAGCAGCCCCACTGGGAGGGTGAACACTGAAGCTTTCTTT.

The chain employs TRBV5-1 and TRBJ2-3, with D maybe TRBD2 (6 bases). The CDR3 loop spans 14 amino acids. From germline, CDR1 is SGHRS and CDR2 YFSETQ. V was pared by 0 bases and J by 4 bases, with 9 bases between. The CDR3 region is CASSLGDSADTQYF. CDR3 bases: TGCGCCAGCAGCTTGGGGGACTCCGCAGATACGCAGTATTTT. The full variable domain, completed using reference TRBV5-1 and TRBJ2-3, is KAGVTQTPRYLIKTRGQQVTLSCSPISGHRSVSWYQQTPGQGLQFLFEYFSETQRNKGNFPGRFSGRQFSNSRSEMNVSTLELGDSALYLCASSLGDSADTQYFGPGTRLTVL.

The CDR3 loop is CSAMYGGGNQPQHF. The DNA for the CDR3 is TGCAGTGCTATGTACGGGGGGGGGAATCAGCCCCAGCATTTT. This rearrangement joins TRBV20-1 to TRBJ1-5; weak D call: TRBD1 (5 bases). Trimming left V 4 bases short and J 4 bases short, with 14 bases between. The CDR3 is 14 residues long. Germline V gene sequence: CDR1 DFQATT, CDR2 SNEGSKA (reference sequence).

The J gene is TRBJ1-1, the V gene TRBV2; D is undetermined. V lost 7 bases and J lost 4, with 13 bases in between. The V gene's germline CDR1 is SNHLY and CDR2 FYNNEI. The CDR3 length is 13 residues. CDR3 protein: CASTRGLSTEAFF. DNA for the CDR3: TGTGCCAGCACTCGAGGACTGAGCACTGAAGCTTTCTTT.

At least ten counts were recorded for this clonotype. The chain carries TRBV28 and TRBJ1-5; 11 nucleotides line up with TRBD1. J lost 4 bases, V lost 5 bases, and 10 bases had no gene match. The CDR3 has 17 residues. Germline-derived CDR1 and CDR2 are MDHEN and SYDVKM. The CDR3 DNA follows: TGTGCCAGCAGTGTCCGGACAGGGGGCTTGGAGAATCAGCCCCAGCATTTT. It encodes CASSVRTGGLENQPQHF.

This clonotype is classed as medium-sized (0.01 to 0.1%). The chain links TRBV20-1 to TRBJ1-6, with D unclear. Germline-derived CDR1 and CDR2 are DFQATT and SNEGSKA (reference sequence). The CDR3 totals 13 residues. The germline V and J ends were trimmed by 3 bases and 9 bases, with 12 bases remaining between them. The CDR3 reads CSARLGEGSPLHF. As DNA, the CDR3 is TGCAGTGCTAGGTTGGGTGAGGGTTCACCCCTCCACTTT.

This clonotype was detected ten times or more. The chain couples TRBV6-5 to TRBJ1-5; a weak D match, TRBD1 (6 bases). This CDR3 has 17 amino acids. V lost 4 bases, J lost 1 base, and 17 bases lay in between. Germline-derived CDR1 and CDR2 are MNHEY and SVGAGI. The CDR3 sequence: CASSSAATGFSNQPQHF. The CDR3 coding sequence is TGTGCCAGCAGTTCCGCGGCGACAGGTTTCAGCAATCAGCCCCAGCATTTT.

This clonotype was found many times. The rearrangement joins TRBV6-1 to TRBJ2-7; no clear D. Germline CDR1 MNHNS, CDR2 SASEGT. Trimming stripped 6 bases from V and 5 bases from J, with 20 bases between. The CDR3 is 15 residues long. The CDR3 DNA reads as TGTGCCAGCAGGGCGGACCTGATTTTACCCGACGAGCAGTACTTC. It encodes CASRADLILPDEQYF.

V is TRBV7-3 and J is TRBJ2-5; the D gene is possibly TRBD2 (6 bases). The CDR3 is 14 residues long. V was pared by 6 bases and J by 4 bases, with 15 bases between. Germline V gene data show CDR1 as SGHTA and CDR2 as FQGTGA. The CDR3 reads CASSERGWGETQYF. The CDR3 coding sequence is TGTGCCAGCAGTGAACGGGGGTGGGGAGAGACCCAGTACTTC.